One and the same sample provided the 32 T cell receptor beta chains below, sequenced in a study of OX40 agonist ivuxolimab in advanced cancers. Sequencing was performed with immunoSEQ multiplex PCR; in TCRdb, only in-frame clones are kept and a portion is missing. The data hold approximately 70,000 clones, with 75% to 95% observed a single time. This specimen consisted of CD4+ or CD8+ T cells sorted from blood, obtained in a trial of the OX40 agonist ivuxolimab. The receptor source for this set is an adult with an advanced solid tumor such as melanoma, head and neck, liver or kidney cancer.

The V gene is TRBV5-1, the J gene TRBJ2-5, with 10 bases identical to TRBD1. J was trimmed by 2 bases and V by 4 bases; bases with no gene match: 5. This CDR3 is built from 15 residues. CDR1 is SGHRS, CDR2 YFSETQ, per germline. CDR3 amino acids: CASSPGTGAQETQYF. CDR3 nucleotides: TGCGCCAGCAGCCCGGGGACAGGGGCTCAAGAGACCCAGTACTTC. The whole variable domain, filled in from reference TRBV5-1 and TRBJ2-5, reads KAGVTQTPRYLIKTRGQQVTLSCSPISGHRSVSWYQQTPGQGLQFLFEYFSETQRNKGNFPGRFSGRQFSNSRSEMNVSTLELGDSALYLCASSPGTGAQETQYFGPGTRLLVL.

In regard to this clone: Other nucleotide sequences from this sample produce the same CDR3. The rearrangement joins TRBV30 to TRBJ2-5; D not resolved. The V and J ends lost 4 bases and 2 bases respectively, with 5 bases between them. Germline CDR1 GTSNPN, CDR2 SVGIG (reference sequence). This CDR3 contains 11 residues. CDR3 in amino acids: CAWTLQETQYF. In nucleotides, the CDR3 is TGTGCCTGGACTTTACAAGAGACCCAGTACTTC.

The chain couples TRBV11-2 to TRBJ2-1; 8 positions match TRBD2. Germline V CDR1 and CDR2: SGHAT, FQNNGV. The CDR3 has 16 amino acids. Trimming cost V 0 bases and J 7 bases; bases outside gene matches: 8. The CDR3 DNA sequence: TGTGCCAGCAGCTTAGATCCAGGACTAGCAGGAAATGAGCAGTTCTTC. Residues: CASSLDPGLAGNEQFF.

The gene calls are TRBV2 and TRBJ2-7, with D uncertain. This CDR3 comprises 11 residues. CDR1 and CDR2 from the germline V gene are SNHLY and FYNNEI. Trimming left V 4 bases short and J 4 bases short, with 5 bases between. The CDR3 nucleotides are TGTGCCAGCAGTGTGTCATACGAGCAGTACTTC. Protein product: CASSVSYEQYF.

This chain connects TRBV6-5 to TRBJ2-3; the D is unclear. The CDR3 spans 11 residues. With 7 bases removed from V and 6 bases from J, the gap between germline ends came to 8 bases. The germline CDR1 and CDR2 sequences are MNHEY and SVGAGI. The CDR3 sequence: CASTSHDTQYF. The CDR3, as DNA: TGTGCCAGCACGTCACACGATACGCAGTATTTT.

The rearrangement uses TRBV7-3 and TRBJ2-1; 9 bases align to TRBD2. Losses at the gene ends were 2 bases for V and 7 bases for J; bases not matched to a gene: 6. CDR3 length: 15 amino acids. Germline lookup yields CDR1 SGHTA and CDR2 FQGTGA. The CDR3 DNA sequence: TGTGCCAGCAGCTTACTAGCGGGGAGGGGGAATGAGCAGTTCTTC. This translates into CASSLLAGRGNEQFF.

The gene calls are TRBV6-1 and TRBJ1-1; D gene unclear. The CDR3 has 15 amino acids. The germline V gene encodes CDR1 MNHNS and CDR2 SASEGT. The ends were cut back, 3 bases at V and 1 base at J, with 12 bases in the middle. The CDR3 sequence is CASSDMGSSNTEAFF. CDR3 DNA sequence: TGTGCCAGCAGTGATATGGGCAGTTCGAACACTGAAGCTTTCTTT.

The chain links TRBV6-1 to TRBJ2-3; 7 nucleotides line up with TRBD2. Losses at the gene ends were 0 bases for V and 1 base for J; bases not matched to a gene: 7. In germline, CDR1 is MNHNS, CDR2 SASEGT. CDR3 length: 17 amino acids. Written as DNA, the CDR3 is TGTGCCAGCAGTGAAGCGCGTAGGGACTACCGCACAGATACGCAGTATTTT. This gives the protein CASSEARRDYRTDTQYF.

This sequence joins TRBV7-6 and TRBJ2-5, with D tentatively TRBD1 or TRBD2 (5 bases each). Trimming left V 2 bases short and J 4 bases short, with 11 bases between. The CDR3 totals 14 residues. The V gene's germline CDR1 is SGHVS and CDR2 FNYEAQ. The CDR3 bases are TGTGCCAGCAGCTTAAATTGGGGACCAGAGACCCAGTACTTC. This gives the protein CASSLNWGPETQYF. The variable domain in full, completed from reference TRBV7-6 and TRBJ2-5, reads GAGVSQSPRYKVTKRGQDVALRCDPISGHVSLYWYRQALGQGPEFLTYFNYEAQQDKSGLPNDRFSAERPEGSISTLTIQRTEQRDSAMYRCASSLNWGPETQYFGPGTRLLVL.

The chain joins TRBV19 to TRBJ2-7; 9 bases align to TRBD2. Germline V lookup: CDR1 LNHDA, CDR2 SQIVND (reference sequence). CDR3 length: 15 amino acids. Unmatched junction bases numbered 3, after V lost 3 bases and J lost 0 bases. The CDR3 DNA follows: TGTGCCAGTAGTATGAAACTAGCGGGCTCCTACGAGCAGTACTTC. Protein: CASSMKLAGSYEQYF. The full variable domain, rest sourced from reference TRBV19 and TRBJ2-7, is DGGITQSPKYLFRKEGQNVTLSCEQNLNHDAMYWYRQDPGQGLRLIYYSQIVNDFQKGDIAEGYSVSREKKESFPLTVTSAQKNPTAFYLCASSMKLAGSYEQYFGPGTRLTVT.

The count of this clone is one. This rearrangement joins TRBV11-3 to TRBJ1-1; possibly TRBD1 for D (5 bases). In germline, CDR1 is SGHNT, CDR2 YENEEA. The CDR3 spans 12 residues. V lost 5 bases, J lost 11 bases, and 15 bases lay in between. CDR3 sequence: CASSVAGRGAFF. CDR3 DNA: TGTGCCAGCAGCGTGGCAGGGCGGGGGGCTTTCTTT.

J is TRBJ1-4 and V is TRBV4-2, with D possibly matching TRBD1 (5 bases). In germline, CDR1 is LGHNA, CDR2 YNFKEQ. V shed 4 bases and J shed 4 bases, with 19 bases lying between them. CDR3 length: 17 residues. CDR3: CASSPEVTTGHNEKLFF. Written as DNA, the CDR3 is TGTGCCAGCAGCCCGGAGGTGACAACAGGCCATAATGAAAAACTGTTTTTT.

The CDR3 spells CASSPRVGRDTEAFF. CDR3 coding DNA: TGTGCCAGCTCACCACGTGTGGGAAGGGACACTGAAGCTTTCTTT. This chain connects TRBV18 to TRBJ1-1, with D uncertain. The CDR3 has 15 residues. The germline V and J ends were trimmed by 1 base and 3 bases, with 12 bases remaining between them. Germline-derived CDR1 and CDR2 are KGHSH and LQKENI.

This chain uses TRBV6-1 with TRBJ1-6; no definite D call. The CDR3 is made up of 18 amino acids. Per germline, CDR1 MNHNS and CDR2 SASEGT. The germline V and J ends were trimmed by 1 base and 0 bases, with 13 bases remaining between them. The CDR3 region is CASSEDGTPSSYNSPLHF. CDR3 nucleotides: TGTGCCAGCAGTGAAGACGGCACACCGAGCTCCTATAATTCACCCCTCCACTTT.

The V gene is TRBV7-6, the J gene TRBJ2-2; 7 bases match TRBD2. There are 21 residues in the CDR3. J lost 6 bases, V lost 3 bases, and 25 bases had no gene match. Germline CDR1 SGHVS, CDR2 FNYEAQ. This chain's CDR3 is CASSLAARTSGLVSFSGELFF. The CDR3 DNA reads TGTGCCAGCAGCTTGGCGGCCCGGACTTCCGGACTAGTTAGTTTCTCCGGGGAGCTGTTTTTT.

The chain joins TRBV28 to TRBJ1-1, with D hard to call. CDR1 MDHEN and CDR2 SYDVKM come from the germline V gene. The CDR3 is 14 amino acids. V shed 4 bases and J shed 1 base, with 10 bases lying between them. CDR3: CASSSLLKNTEAFF. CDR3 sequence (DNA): TGTGCCAGCAGTTCCCTACTGAAGAACACTGAAGCTTTCTTT.

The CDR3 DNA follows: TGTGCCAGCTCACCACCGGCGCAGTACAATGAGCAGTTCTTC. Its translation: CASSPPAQYNEQFF. This chain joins TRBV18 and TRBJ2-1; D is ambiguous. Germline lookup yields CDR1 KGHSH and CDR2 LQKENI. The CDR3 extends over 14 amino acids. V gave up 0 bases and J gave up 4 bases, with 7 bases separating them.

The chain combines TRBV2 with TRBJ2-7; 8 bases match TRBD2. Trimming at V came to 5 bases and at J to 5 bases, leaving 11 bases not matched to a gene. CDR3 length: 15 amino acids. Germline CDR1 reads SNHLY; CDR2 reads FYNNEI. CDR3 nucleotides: TGTGCCAGCAGTTTGTGGGGGAGCGGGAGCCACGAGCAGTACTTC. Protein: CASSLWGSGSHEQYF. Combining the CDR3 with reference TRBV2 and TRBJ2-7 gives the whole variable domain EPEVTQTPSHQVTQMGQEVILRCVPISNHLYFYWYRQILGQKVEFLVSFYNNEISEKSEIFDDQFSVERPDGSNFTLKIRSTKLEDSAMYFCASSLWGSGSHEQYFGPGTRLTVT.

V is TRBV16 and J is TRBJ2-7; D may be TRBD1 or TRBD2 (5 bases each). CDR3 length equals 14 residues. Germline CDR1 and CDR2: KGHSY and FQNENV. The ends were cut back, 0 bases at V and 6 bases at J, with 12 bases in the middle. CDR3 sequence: CASSQSRSGSEQYF. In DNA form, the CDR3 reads TGTGCCAGCAGCCAATCGAGGTCAGGGAGCGAGCAGTACTTC.

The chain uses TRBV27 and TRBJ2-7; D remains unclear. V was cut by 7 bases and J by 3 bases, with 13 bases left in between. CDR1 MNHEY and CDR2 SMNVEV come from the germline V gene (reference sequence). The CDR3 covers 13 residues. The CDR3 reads CASMSADNYEQYF. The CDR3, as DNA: TGTGCCAGCATGTCGGCTGACAACTACGAGCAGTACTTC.

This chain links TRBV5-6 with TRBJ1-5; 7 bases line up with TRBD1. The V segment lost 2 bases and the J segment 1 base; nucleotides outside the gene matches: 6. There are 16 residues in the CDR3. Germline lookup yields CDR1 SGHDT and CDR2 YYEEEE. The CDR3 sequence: CASSLNRGQSNQPQHF. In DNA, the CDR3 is TGTGCCAGCAGCTTAAACAGGGGCCAGAGCAATCAGCCCCAGCATTTT.

DNA for the CDR3: TGCGCCAGCAGCTTGGCCGTGGCGGCTAGCGGGCCGGCCGGGGAGCTGTTTTTT. Translated: CASSLAVAASGPAGELFF. This rearrangement joins TRBV5-1 to TRBJ2-2; 8 bases agree with TRBD2. CDR3 length: 18 residues. Germline V gives CDR1 SGHRS, CDR2 YFSETQ. With 0 bases clipped from V and 6 bases from J, the junction kept 13 bases outside the gene matches.

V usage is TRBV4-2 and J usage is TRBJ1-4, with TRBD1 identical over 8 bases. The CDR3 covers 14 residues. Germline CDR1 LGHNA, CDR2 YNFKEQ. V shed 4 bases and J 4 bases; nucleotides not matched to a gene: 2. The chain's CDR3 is CASSLDRVNEKLFF. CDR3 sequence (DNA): TGTGCCAGCAGCCTGGACAGGGTTAATGAAAAACTGTTTTTT.

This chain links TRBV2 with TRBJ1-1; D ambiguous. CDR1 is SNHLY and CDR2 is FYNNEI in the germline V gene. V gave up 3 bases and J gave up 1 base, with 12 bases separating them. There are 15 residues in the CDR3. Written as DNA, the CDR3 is TGTGCCAGCAGTGAGATGCCTGGGTCGAACACTGAAGCTTTCTTT. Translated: CASSEMPGSNTEAFF.

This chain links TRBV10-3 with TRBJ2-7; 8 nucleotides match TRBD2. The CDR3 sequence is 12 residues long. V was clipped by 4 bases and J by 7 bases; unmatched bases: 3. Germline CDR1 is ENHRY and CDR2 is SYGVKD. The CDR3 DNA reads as TGTGCCATCAGTGGGCGGGAGGATGAGCAGTACTTC. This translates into CAISGREDEQYF.

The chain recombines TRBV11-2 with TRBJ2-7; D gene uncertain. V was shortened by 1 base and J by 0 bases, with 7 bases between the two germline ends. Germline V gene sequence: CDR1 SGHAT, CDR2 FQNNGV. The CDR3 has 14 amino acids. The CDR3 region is CASSLAGNSYEQYF. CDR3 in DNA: TGTGCCAGCAGCTTAGCTGGGAACTCCTACGAGCAGTACTTC.

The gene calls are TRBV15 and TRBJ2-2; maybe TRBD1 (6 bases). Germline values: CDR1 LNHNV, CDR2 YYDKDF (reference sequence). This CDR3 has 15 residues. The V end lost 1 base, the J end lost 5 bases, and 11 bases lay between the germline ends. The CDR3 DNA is TGTGCCACCAGCAGAGCAGGGGCTGGGACCGGGGAGCTGTTTTTT. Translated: CATSRAGAGTGELFF.

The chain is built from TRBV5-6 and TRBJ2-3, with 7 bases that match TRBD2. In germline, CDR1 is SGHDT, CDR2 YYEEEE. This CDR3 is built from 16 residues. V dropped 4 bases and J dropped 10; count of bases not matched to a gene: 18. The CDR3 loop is CASSTVSRDWEGSQYF. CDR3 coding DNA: TGTGCCAGCAGCACCGTTTCGCGGGACTGGGAGGGGTCGCAGTATTTT.

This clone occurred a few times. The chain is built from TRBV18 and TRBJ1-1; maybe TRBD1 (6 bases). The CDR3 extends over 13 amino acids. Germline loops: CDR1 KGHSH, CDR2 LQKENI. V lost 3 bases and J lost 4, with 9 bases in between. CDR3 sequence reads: CASSPDRSTEAFF. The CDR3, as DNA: TGTGCCAGCTCACCGGACAGAAGCACTGAAGCTTTCTTT.

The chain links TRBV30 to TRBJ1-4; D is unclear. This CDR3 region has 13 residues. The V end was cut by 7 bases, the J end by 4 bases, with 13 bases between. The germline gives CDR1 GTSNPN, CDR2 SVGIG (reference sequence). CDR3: CALTVNFNEKLFF. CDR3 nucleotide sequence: TGTGCCTTGACGGTAAATTTTAATGAAAAACTGTTTTTT.

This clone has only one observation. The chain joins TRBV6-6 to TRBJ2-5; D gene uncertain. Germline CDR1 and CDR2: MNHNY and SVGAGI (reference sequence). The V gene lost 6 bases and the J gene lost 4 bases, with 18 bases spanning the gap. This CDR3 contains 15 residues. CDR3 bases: TGTGCCAGCAGGAACGTCCAGGTCGAAGCAGAGACCCAGTACTTC. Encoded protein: CASRNVQVEAETQYF.

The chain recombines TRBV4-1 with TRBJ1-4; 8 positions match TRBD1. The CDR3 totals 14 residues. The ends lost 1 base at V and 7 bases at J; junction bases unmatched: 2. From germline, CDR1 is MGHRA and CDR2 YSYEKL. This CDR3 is CASSQVDRAEKLFF. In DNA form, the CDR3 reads TGCGCCAGCAGCCAAGTGGACAGGGCTGAAAAACTGTTTTTT.